Sequencing of this TCR beta chain was carried out in a study of T cell responses to AZD1222 COVID-19 vaccine. Study-wide results and caveats: The study sampled repertoires only after the peak T cell response.

Details on this clone: Its cognate antigen is unknown.

The table came from immunoSEQ multiplex PCR; TCRdb's copy has only in-frame clones and leaves some out. The sample lists tens of thousands of clones; 90% were seen once. V was trimmed by 5 bases and J by 4 bases, leaving 3 bases between them. This CDR3 region has 11 residues. Germline loops: CDR1 MGHDK, CDR2 SYGVNS. This chain joins TRBV25-1 and TRBJ1-3; D not certain. Material: peripheral blood, obtained on day 0 of AZD1222 vaccination. The receptor comes from an adult in good health. The CDR3: CASSPGNTIYF. CDR3 bases: TGTGCCAGCAGTCCCGGAAACACCATATATTTT. Variable domain in full (rest from reference TRBV25-1 and TRBJ1-3): EADIYQTPRYLVIGTGKKITLECSQTMGHDKMYWYQQDPGMELHLIHYSYGVNSTEKGDLSSESTVSRIRTEHFPLTLESARPSHTSQYLCASSPGNTIYFGEGSWLTVV.